The sample holds a few counts of the clone carrying this TCR beta chain. The antigen is undetermined. In every case, the donor was a healthy Caucasian. After template switching added a universal primer site, the resulting cDNA carried unique molecular identifiers. One entry per CDR3 protein, called by TCRdb with MiXCR from the 5' RACE reads. The sample includes just under 550,000 distinct CDR3 sequences, 15% of them seen just once. The CDR3 has 15 amino acids. Germline V gives CDR1 DFQATT, CDR2 SNEGSKA (reference sequence). V shed 5 bases and J 4 bases; nucleotides not matched to a gene: 12. This sample is part of a study of identical twins. Study results and caveats: Compared with unrelated sharing, twin-shared out-of-frame alpha sequences had more low-probability sequences. Analyses of zero insertions could, in part, be confounded by invariant MAIT and iNKT cells.

This sample also belongs to another study, concerning yellow fever vaccine responses in identical twins.

The receptor comes from a woman aged 18-29 years in good health. Sequenced material: CD4+ T cells sorted from blood. V gene TRBV20-1 combines with J gene TRBJ2-5, with 8 bases fitting TRBD2. DNA of the CDR3: TGCAGTGCTTGGGGACCGGGACTAGGACGAGAGACCCAGTACTTC. Protein: CSAWGPGLGRETQYF.